The 27 T cell receptor beta chains given below trace back to one sample, sequenced in a study of T cells in Graves' hyperthyroidism and ophthalmopathy. RNA transcripts gave rise to amplified TCR beta CDR3 regions. First-round RT-PCR targeting the TCR CDR3 was performed with the HTBI primer set. A single record per CDR3 protein comes from TCRdb applying MiXCR to the multiplex PCR reads. Of 250,000 to 400,000 distinct CDR3 sequences listed, roughly 13% are singletons. The source material was blood. Receptor source: a middle-aged woman with Graves' ophthalmopathy.

This clonotype was observed a handful of times. The gene calls are TRBV19 and TRBJ2-7; TRBD2 matches at 11 bases. The J segment lost 6 bases and the V segment lost 5 bases, leaving 12 bases of the junction unmatched. Germline V lookup: CDR1 LNHDA, CDR2 SQIVND (reference sequence). The CDR3 runs to 16 residues. The DNA of the CDR3 is TGTGCCAGTAGTTCACATAGCGGGAGGGGGCCACGCGAGCAGTACTTC. Translation: CASSSHSGRGPREQYF. Full variable domain (remainder filled in from reference TRBV19 and TRBJ2-7): DGGITQSPKYLFRKEGQNVTLSCEQNLNHDAMYWYRQDPGQGLRLIYYSQIVNDFQKGDIAEGYSVSREKKESFPLTVTSAQKNPTAFYLCASSSHSGRGPREQYFGPGTRLTVT.

This clonotype has ten or more counts. J is TRBJ1-2 and V is TRBV29-1; 10 bases agree with TRBD1. V dropped 7 bases and J dropped 3; count of bases not matched to a gene: 8. Per the germline V gene, CDR1 is SQVTM and CDR2 is ANQGSEA. The CDR3 covers 14 residues. CDR3 sequence (DNA): TGCAGCGCCGATGGGACAGGGGAAGACTATGGCTACACCTTC. It specifies CSADGTGEDYGYTF. Looking up the rest from reference TRBV29-1 and TRBJ1-2 gives the full variable domain: SAVISQKPSRDICQRGTSLTIQCQVDSQVTMMFWYRQQPGQSLTLIATANQGSEATYESGFVIDKFPISRPNLTFSTLTVSNMSPEDSSIYLCSADGTGEDYGYTFGSGTRLTVV.

This clonotype was recorded many times. The V and J genes are TRBV2 and TRBJ2-7, with unresolved D. Between the trimmed V and J ends, which lost 8 bases and 3 bases, there was a span of 14 bases. CDR1 is SNHLY and CDR2 is FYNNEI in the germline V gene. The CDR3 runs 13 residues. CDR3 residues: CASQTYLGYEQYF. CDR3 nucleotides: TGTGCCAGCCAGACCTATTTGGGCTACGAGCAGTACTTC.

This chain joins TRBV20-1 and TRBJ2-5, with D possibly TRBD2 on 6 matching bases. Germline V lookup: CDR1 DFQATT, CDR2 SNEGSKA (reference sequence). The CDR3 has 15 residues. V dropped 3 bases and J dropped 5 bases, with 19 bases sitting between them. CDR3 coding DNA: TGCAGTGCTAGTCGGTCGGCGAGCGGGTGGGAGACCCAGTACTTC. This sequence encodes CSASRSASGWETQYF.

This clonotype was recorded at least ten times. This chain joins TRBV28 and TRBJ2-3; 7 bases are a match to TRBD1. The CDR3 spans 14 residues. Trimming removed 6 bases from V and 0 bases from J; junction bases left unmatched: 3. Germline V gives CDR1 MDHEN, CDR2 SYDVKM. CDR3 amino acids: CASRTGFSTDTQYF. The CDR3 DNA reads as TGTGCCAGCAGGACAGGGTTTAGCACAGATACGCAGTATTTT. The whole variable domain, filled in from reference TRBV28 and TRBJ2-3, reads DVKVTQSSRYLVKRTGEKVFLECVQDMDHENMFWYRQDPGLGLRLIYFSYDVKMKEKGDIPEGYSVSREKKERFSLILESASTNQTSMYLCASRTGFSTDTQYFGPGTRLTVL.

This clonotype was recorded at least ten times. This sequence joins TRBV29-1 and TRBJ1-2; possible D gene TRBD1, 5 bases. Germline V gene sequence: CDR1 SQVTM, CDR2 ANQGSEA. The CDR3 is 11 amino acids. This CDR3 reads CGGEGDYGYTF. The CDR3 region has the DNA TGCGGGGGGGAGGGAGACTATGGCTACACCTTC.

This clonotype was detected ten times or more. The chain joins TRBV2 to TRBJ2-1; D may correspond to TRBD1 or TRBD2 (6 bases each). CDR3 size: 14 residues. Germline V gives CDR1 SNHLY, CDR2 FYNNEI. V dropped 7 bases and J dropped 7 bases, with 17 bases sitting between them. The CDR3 DNA reads as TGTGCCAGCATCAGACAAGGGGGGTGGAATGAGCAGTTCTTC. Translating gives CASIRQGGWNEQFF. Full variable domain (outside the CDR3, taken from reference TRBV2 and TRBJ2-1): EPEVTQTPSHQVTQMGQEVILRCVPISNHLYFYWYRQILGQKVEFLVSFYNNEISEKSEIFDDQFSVERPDGSNFTLKIRSTKLEDSAMYFCASIRQGGWNEQFFGPGTRLTVL.

This clonotype appeared many times. The V and J genes are TRBV6-6 and TRBJ1-3; perhaps TRBD1 as D (5 bases). Between the trimmed V and J ends, which lost 0 bases and 3 bases, there was a span of 6 bases. The germline V gene has CDR1 MNHNY and CDR2 SVGAGI (reference sequence). The CDR3 has 14 residues. Here the CDR3 reads CASSYSGHGNTIYF. In nucleotides, the CDR3 is TGTGCCAGCAGTTACTCGGGGCATGGAAACACCATATATTTT.

This clonotype was recorded many times. The V gene is TRBV2, the J gene TRBJ2-4; D may be TRBD1 (6 bases). Looked up from germline, CDR1 is SNHLY and CDR2 is FYNNEI. The CDR3 extends over 15 amino acids. Trimming removed 6 bases at V and 1 base at J, with 13 bases between. CDR3 DNA: TGTGCCAGCAGCCCCGGGACATCGGCCAAAAACATTCAGTACTTC. This gives the protein CASSPGTSAKNIQYF.

This clonotype was seen many times. V gene TRBV19 combines with J gene TRBJ1-2; D perhaps matches TRBD1 (6 bases). CDR1 and CDR2 (germline): LNHDA, SQIVND (reference sequence). This CDR3 has 17 amino acids. The CDR3 region is CAWTDAQGIQPYYGYTF. The CDR3 DNA follows: TGTGCTTGGACTGACGCACAGGGAATACAACCGTACTATGGCTACACCTTC.

The rearrangement joins TRBV10-1 to TRBJ2-7; D is unresolved. This CDR3 is built from 12 residues. V was trimmed by 4 bases and J by 2 bases, leaving 6 bases between them. Germline V CDR1 and CDR2: WNHNN, SYGVQD (reference sequence). CDR3 nucleotides: TGCGCCAGCAGTGCCGGAACCTACGAGCAGTACTTC. Encoded protein: CASSAGTYEQYF.

This clonotype was observed many times. The chain is built from TRBV12-3 or TRBV12-4 and TRBJ2-1; 14 bases agree with TRBD2. V shed 5 bases, J shed 7 bases, and the junction held 10 bases outside the gene matches. This CDR3 is built from 17 residues. CDR3 DNA: TGTGCCAGCAGTCAACTTGGGACTAGCGGGAGAAGGAATGAGCAGTTCTTC. Its protein product is CASSQLGTSGRRNEQFF.

This clonotype showed up just once. This sequence joins TRBV6-2 or TRBV6-3 and TRBJ1-2; D remains unclear. There are 14 residues in the CDR3. The germline V and J ends were trimmed by 6 bases and 1 base, with 12 bases remaining between them. The germline CDR1 and CDR2 sequences are MNHEY and SVGEGT. The CDR3 region has the DNA TGTGCCAGCAGCAAATGGACGGATAACTATGGCTACACCTTC. Translating it yields CASSKWTDNYGYTF.

This clonotype has a count of ten or more. This sequence joins TRBV2 and TRBJ2-2; the match to TRBD1 covers 7 bases. CDR3 size: 14 residues. V gave up 7 bases and J gave up 9 bases; unmatched junction bases: 11. Looked up from germline, CDR1 is SNHLY and CDR2 is FYNNEI. CDR3 DNA: TGTGCCAGCACGGACGCCCCGACAGGGAGGGAGCTGTTTTTT. Its protein is CASTDAPTGRELFF.

CDR3 nucleotide sequence: TGCAGTGCTAGATGGGACAGGGGGCCGGGGGAGCAGTTCTTC. Protein sequence: CSARWDRGPGEQFF. This chain joins TRBV20-1 and TRBJ2-1; 12 bases agree with TRBD1. Germline values: CDR1 DFQATT, CDR2 SNEGSKA (reference sequence). The V segment lost 2 bases and the J segment 10 bases; nucleotides outside the gene matches: 6. This CDR3 is 14 amino acids long.

This clonotype was picked up many times. As DNA, the CDR3 is TGTGCCAGCAGTCTCCGGCAGCAAACTAGCACAGATACGCAGTATTTT. Translation gives CASSLRQQTSTDTQYF. The chain combines TRBV12-3 or TRBV12-4 with TRBJ2-3; no firm D call. This CDR3 has 16 residues. Trimming cost V 5 bases and J 0 bases, with 15 bases left between them.

In its sample, this clonotype was seen many times. The J gene is TRBJ1-5, the V gene TRBV20-1; possible D gene TRBD1, 5 bases. The V end was cut by 4 bases, the J end by 0 bases, with 13 bases between. CDR3 size: 15 residues. The germline V gene encodes CDR1 DFQATT and CDR2 SNEGSKA (reference sequence). CDR3: CSANSRGYSNQPQHF. The CDR3 region has the DNA TGCAGTGCTAATAGCCGGGGGTATAGCAATCAGCCCCAGCATTTT.

This clonotype was picked up many times. The rearrangement uses TRBV7-6 and TRBJ2-1, with 9 bases aligning to TRBD2. The CDR3 totals 15 residues. Per germline, CDR1 SGHVS and CDR2 FNYEAQ. Losses at the gene ends were 2 bases for V and 7 bases for J; bases not matched to a gene: 6. CDR3 residues: CASSLYPSGTNEQFF. The CDR3 DNA is TGTGCCAGCAGCTTATACCCTAGCGGGACGAATGAGCAGTTCTTC.

This clonotype was picked up many times. The chain employs TRBV3-1 and TRBJ2-3, with 7 bases identical to TRBD2. This CDR3 contains 12 residues. In germline, CDR1 is LGHDT, CDR2 YNNKEL (reference sequence). With 8 bases clipped from V and 6 bases from J, the junction kept 5 bases outside the gene matches. The CDR3 here is CASEGLSDTQYF. For the CDR3, the DNA is TGTGCCAGCGAGGGACTATCGGATACGCAGTATTTT.

J is TRBJ1-6 and V is TRBV11-2, with D possibly matching TRBD1 (6 bases). In germline, CDR1 is SGHAT, CDR2 FQNNGV. The CDR3 is 15 amino acids. The V gene lost 1 base and the J gene lost 5 bases, with 9 bases spanning the gap. The CDR3 coding sequence is TGTGCCAGCAGCTTAGTACCAGGGGATAATTCACCCCTCCACTTT. Its protein is CASSLVPGDNSPLHF.

V is TRBV20-1 and J is TRBJ2-7; TRBD2 matches 9 bases. Germline V lookup: CDR1 DFQATT, CDR2 SNEGSKA (reference sequence). The CDR3 is 15 amino acids. The V and J ends lost 5 bases and 4 bases, in that order; junction bases with no gene match: 12. For the CDR3, the DNA is TGCAGTGCTTCGGGTAGCGGGAGAGGCTGGTACGAGCAGTACTTC. Protein: CSASGSGRGWYEQYF.

In this sample, this clonotype turned up many times. V usage is TRBV2 and J usage is TRBJ2-2; 7 bases map to TRBD1. V trimming: 4 bases; J trimming: 14 bases; junction bases outside the gene matches: 7. The CDR3 contains 12 residues. Germline CDR1 reads SNHLY; CDR2 reads FYNNEI. The CDR3 protein is CASSVQGQRLFF. The CDR3 coding sequence is TGTGCCAGCAGTGTACAGGGACAGCGTCTGTTTTTT.

This clonotype was recorded many times. This chain uses TRBV20-1 with TRBJ2-5; TRBD2 matches at 8 bases. The CDR3 is 13 amino acids. V dropped 3 bases and J dropped 4; count of bases not matched to a gene: 4. CDR1 and CDR2 (germline): DFQATT, SNEGSKA (reference sequence). The CDR3 bases are TGCAGTGCTAGCGGGAGGGCCTTAGAGACCCAGTACTTC. Protein: CSASGRALETQYF.

The chain carries TRBV3-1 and TRBJ1-6; TRBD1 might be the D (6 bases). The CDR3 spans 13 residues. Germline loops: CDR1 LGHDT, CDR2 YNNKEL (reference sequence). The V end lost 5 bases, the J end lost 9 bases, and 11 bases lay between the germline ends. The CDR3 protein is CASSSDRSSPLHF. The CDR3 nucleotides read TGTGCCAGCAGCTCCGACAGGTCTTCACCCCTCCACTTT. Variable domain in full (rest from reference TRBV3-1 and TRBJ1-6): DTAVSQTPKYLVTQMGNDKSIKCEQNLGHDTMYWYKQDSKKFLKIMFSYNNKELIINETVPNRFSPKSPDKAHLNLHINSLELGDSAVYFCASSSDRSSPLHFGNGTRLTVT.

The table lists this clonotype with many counts. The chain links TRBV9 to TRBJ1-2; D may be TRBD1 (5 bases). CDR1 is SGDLS and CDR2 is YYNGEE in the germline V gene. The CDR3 has 14 residues. Trimming took off 3 bases at V and 1 base at J, with 10 bases between the two ends. Here the CDR3 DNA reads TGTGCCAGCAGCGCGACAGATAGTAACTATGGCTACACCTTC. This sequence encodes CASSATDSNYGYTF.

This clonotype was seen at least ten times. The V gene is TRBV19, the J gene TRBJ1-1; tentative D call: TRBD1 (5 bases). Germline CDR1 LNHDA, CDR2 SQIVND (reference sequence). CDR3 length equals 14 residues. With 3 bases removed from V and 5 bases from J, the gap between germline ends came to 13 bases. CDR3 sequence reads: CASSITGLWTEAFF. The CDR3 coding sequence is TGTGCCAGTAGTATCACAGGATTATGGACTGAAGCTTTCTTT.

J is TRBJ1-5 and V is TRBV20-1; no reliable D call. V shed 3 bases and J shed 2 bases, with 11 bases lying between them. CDR3 length: 14 amino acids. The germline V gene encodes CDR1 DFQATT and CDR2 SNEGSKA (reference sequence). CDR3 amino acids: CSASGPDGNQPQHF. The DNA for the CDR3 is TGCAGTGCTAGCGGACCCGATGGCAATCAGCCCCAGCATTTT.